This entry features one T cell receptor beta chain sequence. There is no known antigen for this receptor. No quality values exist for individual bases; no much larger clone is one base distant. The data are from a study of blood T cell repertoires in COVID-19 (dated by TCRdb to 2019 to 2021). Regarding the study in general: The collaborator samples originated in the United States, Italy and Spain and spanned the acute and convalescent phases of COVID-19. The material from the prospective study consisted of cDNA or gDNA derived from T cells, B-cell-depleted T cells, or PBMCs. The dataset comprised deeply sampled blood TCRbeta repertoires from subjects exposed to, actively infected with, or recovered from COVID-19. A freely available public database, intended as a resource for researchers studying the immune response to SARS-CoV-2, is where the repertoires were released. Samples came from the ongoing ImmuneRACE study (first 160 participants) plus 1,254 subjects from 6 global collaborators. Sample metadata almost always included a de-identified subject ID, COVID-19 status, age in years and sex. Where available, HLA class I and class II types were obtained from metadata supplied by the sample provider rather than from assay-based typing. The paper as a whole reports these results and caveats: Clinical and demographic metadata were provided uncurated, with the amount varying by source and participant.

Each collaborating institution followed its own protocols to collect whole blood in K2EDTA tubes. For TCRbeta analysis, collaborators shipped samples as frozen whole blood, isolated PBMCs, or DNA extracted from either of those sample types. TCRbeta CDR3 regions were amplified from genomic DNA by means of the immunoSEQ Assay, a bias-controlled multiplex PCR. As for how the authors treated the data: The number of nucleated cells in each sample was estimated from the amplification of reference gene primers within the assay. To quantify the absolute abundance of each unique TCRbeta CDR3 rearrangement, sequence reads were collapsed and filtered. For each sample, productive Simpson clonality was calculated by taking the square root of Simpson's diversity index across productive rearrangements. The clones in this table, taken by TCRdb from immuneACCESS, are in-frame only. Not every clone is retained; where verified, under half of the shortfall comes from an unresolved V gene, and the cause of the rest is unknown. V, J and clone size are those of that table, while D and trimming were read from the DNA. This sample lists some 150,000 clones; about four fifths were detected once. The top ten clones comprise about 0.58% of the sample.

Including cysteine and phenylalanine, the CDR3 has 13 amino acids. Kept here is only the CDR3 DNA, which spans 39 bases and is read in frame from base 1. The germline V gene yields MNHEY for CDR1 and SVGAGI for CDR2. V lost 7 bases and J lost 7 bases; the stretch between them is 11 bases long. Here the chain combines TRBV6-5 and TRBJ1-6; the D gene is perhaps TRBD1, on 5 matching bases. The source is a man aged 55 to 70 with acute or convalescent COVID-19. The sample comprised peripheral blood. The sequence in DNA is TGTGCCAGCATCCCGACAGCCAATTCACCCCTCCACTTT. It specifies CASIPTANSPLHF.